One sample yielded the 20 T cell receptor beta chains listed below, sequenced in a study of immune evolution from preneoplasia to lung adenocarcinoma. This table comes from immunoSEQ multiplex PCR, and its TCRdb copy is limited to in-frame clones, with some not included. This sample has about 5,900 clones, with 75% to 80% found just once. The sequencing sample was made of FFPE lung adenocarcinoma in situ tissue. These receptors all come from a donor at least 70 years old with lung adenocarcinoma.

In this sample, this clone turned up once. V is TRBV5-1 and J is TRBJ2-3; 11 bases line up with TRBD2. Germline V gene data show CDR1 as SGHRS and CDR2 as YFSETQ. The CDR3 is 14 amino acids. J lost 4 bases, V lost 4 bases, and 2 bases had no gene match. The CDR3, as DNA: TGCGCCAGCAGCCCGGGACTAGCGGCAGATACGCAGTATTTT. This sequence encodes CASSPGLAADTQYF.

The rearrangement links TRBV6-5 to TRBJ1-2, with unresolved D. V lost 5 bases and J 4 bases, leaving 14 bases between the germline ends. This CDR3 is built from 14 residues. Germline CDR1 reads MNHEY; CDR2 reads SVGAGI. The DNA for the CDR3 is TGTGCCAGCAGTAAGGGCCCACACCTCTATGGCTACACCTTC. Translation: CASSKGPHLYGYTF.

The chain has TRBV21-1 and TRBJ2-2. TRBV21-1 is a pseudogene locus. The CDR3 contains 16 residues. CDR3 sequence reads: CASSKQPSLNTGELFF. The CDR3 DNA reads TGTGCCAGCAGCAAACAGCCAAGCCTGAACACCGGGGAGCTGTTTTTT.

The chain joins TRBV28 to TRBJ2-7; D gene unclear. V lost 8 bases to trimming and J lost 0 bases, with 11 bases between them. Germline assignment: CDR1 MDHEN and CDR2 SYDVKM. The CDR3 has 13 residues. The CDR3 DNA sequence: TGTGCCAGCGGGGATTTTAGCTCCTACGAGCAGTACTTC. Encoded protein: CASGDFSSYEQYF. Variable domain in full (rest from reference TRBV28 and TRBJ2-7): DVKVTQSSRYLVKRTGEKVFLECVQDMDHENMFWYRQDPGLGLRLIYFSYDVKMKEKGDIPEGYSVSREKKERFSLILESASTNQTSMYLCASGDFSSYEQYFGPGTRLTVT.

Only one count was recorded for this clone. This chain joins TRBV10-2 and TRBJ2-7; 11 nucleotides agree with TRBD2. The germline gives CDR1 WSHSY, CDR2 SAAADI. The CDR3 spans 15 residues. The junction had 4 bases not matched to a gene; V was cut back by 5 bases and J by 1 base. Here the CDR3 reads CASSRTSGQSYEQYF. In DNA form, the CDR3 reads TGCGCCAGCAGTAGGACTAGCGGGCAGTCCTACGAGCAGTACTTC.

This chain links TRBV30 with TRBJ2-4, with D unclear. The CDR3 has 15 amino acids. Trimming left V 0 bases short and J 4 bases short, with 13 bases between. The germline V gene has CDR1 GTSNPN and CDR2 SVGIG (reference sequence). The CDR3: CAWSVDRARKNIQYF. The CDR3 region has the DNA TGTGCCTGGAGTGTAGATAGGGCTAGAAAAAACATTCAGTACTTC.

This rearrangement joins TRBV6-4 to TRBJ1-5; D gene ambiguous. The CDR3 is 11 amino acids. The ends were cut back, 3 bases at V and 6 bases at J, with 3 bases in the middle. The germline gives CDR1 MRHNA, CDR2 SNTAGT. CDR3 sequence: CASSECQPQHF. The CDR3 DNA sequence: TGTGCCAGCAGTGAATGTCAGCCCCAGCATTTT.

The J gene is TRBJ1-2, the V gene TRBV29-1; the D gene is possibly TRBD1 (5 bases). Germline CDR1 is SQVTM and CDR2 is ANQGSEA. The CDR3 is 12 amino acids. Trimming removed 3 bases from V and 7 bases from J, with 12 bases in between. CDR3 bases: TGCAGCGTTGAGGCGGGTGGGGGTGGCTACACCTTC. This gives the protein CSVEAGGGGYTF.

V gene TRBV20-1 combines with J gene TRBJ2-7; D is possibly TRBD1 (5 bases). The CDR3 runs 11 residues. Germline values: CDR1 DFQATT, CDR2 SNEGSKA (reference sequence). The V end lost 6 bases, the J end lost 3 bases, and 9 bases lay between the germline ends. CDR3 nucleotide sequence: TGCAGTGCAAAAGACAGCTACGAGCAGTACTTC. Protein sequence: CSAKDSYEQYF.

This sequence joins TRBV28 and TRBJ1-2; 8 bases fit TRBD1. J gave up 3 bases and V 1 base, and 4 bases lay outside the gene matches. The CDR3 totals 15 residues. CDR1 and CDR2 (germline): MDHEN, SYDVKM. The CDR3 reads CASSLFRDRYYGYTF. The CDR3 bases are TGTGCCAGCAGTTTATTTAGGGACAGGTACTATGGCTACACCTTC.

V is TRBV6-5 and J is TRBJ2-7; 10 bases agree with TRBD1. Germline V gene sequence: CDR1 MNHEY, CDR2 SVGAGI. This CDR3 is built from 15 residues. The trim removed 6 bases at V and 1 base at J, leaving 6 bases unmatched. CDR3 sequence reads: CASSRSGQGSYEQYF. CDR3 coding DNA: TGTGCCAGCAGCAGATCGGGACAGGGGTCCTACGAGCAGTACTTC.

This rearrangement joins TRBV28 to TRBJ2-7; 9 bases are a match to TRBD1. The CDR3 extends over 14 amino acids. Germline lookup yields CDR1 MDHEN and CDR2 SYDVKM. V shed 3 bases, J shed 6 bases, and the junction held 6 bases outside the gene matches. In nucleotides, the CDR3 is TGTGCCAGCAGTTTGTGGGACAGGGTAGGCGAGCAGTACTTC. Translation: CASSLWDRVGEQYF.

This sequence joins TRBV29-1 and TRBJ2-1, with 8 bases aligning to TRBD2. Germline CDR1 is SQVTM and CDR2 is ANQGSEA. The junction had 7 bases not matched to a gene; V was cut back by 4 bases and J by 2 bases. The CDR3 has 15 residues. CDR3 sequence (DNA): TGCAGCGTTGCGGGAGGGAGCGGAGCCTACAATGAGCAGTTCTTC. Translated, it gives CSVAGGSGAYNEQFF.

The chain recombines TRBV27 with TRBJ1-1, with unresolved D. The germline V gene encodes CDR1 MNHEY and CDR2 SMNVEV (reference sequence). CDR3 size: 16 residues. Between the trimmed V and J ends, which lost 3 bases and 1 base, there was a span of 15 bases. CDR3 DNA sequence: TGTGCCAGCAGTTTCCGCGACCGCCTTCGGAACACTGAAGCTTTCTTT. Protein sequence: CASSFRDRLRNTEAFF.

The CDR3 coding sequence is TGTGCCAGCAGCTTGCTCGGGACACCTACTGAAGCTTTCTTT. Its protein is CASSLLGTPTEAFF. This sequence joins TRBV5-5 and TRBJ1-1; tentative D call: TRBD1 (6 bases). With 1 base removed from V and 5 bases from J, the gap between germline ends came to 12 bases. The germline V gene has CDR1 SGHKS and CDR2 YYEKEE (reference sequence). The CDR3 loop spans 14 amino acids.

V is TRBV10-3 and J is TRBJ1-5, with 7 positions matching TRBD1. The CDR3 is 13 amino acids. The germline V gene has CDR1 ENHRY and CDR2 SYGVKD. V was clipped by 6 bases and J by 6 bases; unmatched bases: 5. This chain's CDR3 is CAIRGTAGQPQHF. CDR3 bases: TGTGCCATCAGGGGGACAGCCGGTCAGCCCCAGCATTTT.

Comments on this clone: The same CDR3 also results from other DNA sequences found in this sample. This chain joins TRBV7-3 and TRBJ2-2; no definite D call. Germline V lookup: CDR1 SGHTA, CDR2 FQGTGA. CDR3 size: 14 residues. V was cut by 2 bases and J by 4 bases, with 8 bases left in between. CDR3 nucleotide sequence: TGTGCCAGCAGCTTAGATGGGCGCACCGGGGAGCTGTTTTTT. It codes for CASSLDGRTGELFF.

The V gene is TRBV10-2, the J gene TRBJ1-5; D gene ambiguous. This CDR3 is 14 amino acids long. V dropped 6 bases and J dropped 5 bases, with 14 bases sitting between them. Germline loops: CDR1 WSHSY, CDR2 SAAADI. The CDR3 DNA reads TGCGCCAGCAGCTCATCGGGCATGCATCAGCCCCAGCATTTT. Translation: CASSSSGMHQPQHF.

This sequence joins TRBV5-1 and TRBJ2-3; a weak D match, TRBD1 (5 bases). The CDR3 covers 15 residues. Per germline, CDR1 SGHRS and CDR2 YFSETQ. Trimming left V 7 bases short and J 3 bases short, with 18 bases between. The CDR3 is CASWWSTGQTDTQYF. The CDR3, as DNA: TGCGCCAGCTGGTGGAGCACAGGTCAGACAGATACGCAGTATTTT.

With respect to this clone: This specimen includes other DNA sequences encoding the same CDR3. The CDR3 coding sequence is TGTGCCAGCAGCGTAGGTGGTAGCGGCTTAAATGAGCAGTTCTTC. Its protein product is CASSVGGSGLNEQFF. The chain links TRBV9 to TRBJ2-1; possibly TRBD2 for D (6 bases). The CDR3 loop spans 15 amino acids. V dropped 0 bases and J dropped 7 bases, with 14 bases sitting between them. Germline loops: CDR1 SGDLS, CDR2 YYNGEE.